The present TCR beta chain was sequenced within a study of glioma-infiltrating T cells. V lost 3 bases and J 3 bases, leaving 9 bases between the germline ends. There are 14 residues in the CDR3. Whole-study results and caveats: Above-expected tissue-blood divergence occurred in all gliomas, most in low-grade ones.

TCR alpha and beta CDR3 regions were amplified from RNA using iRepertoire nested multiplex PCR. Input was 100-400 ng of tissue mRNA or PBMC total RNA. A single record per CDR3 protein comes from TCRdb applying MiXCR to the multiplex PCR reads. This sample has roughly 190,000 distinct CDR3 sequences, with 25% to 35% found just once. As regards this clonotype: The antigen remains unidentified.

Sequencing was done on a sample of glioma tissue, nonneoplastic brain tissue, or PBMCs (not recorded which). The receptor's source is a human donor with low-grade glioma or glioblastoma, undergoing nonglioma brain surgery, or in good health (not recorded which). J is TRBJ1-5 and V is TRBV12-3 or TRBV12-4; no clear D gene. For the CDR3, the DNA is TGTGCCAGCAGTTTTGAAGGGCCCAATCAGCCCCAGCATTTT. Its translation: CASSFEGPNQPQHF.